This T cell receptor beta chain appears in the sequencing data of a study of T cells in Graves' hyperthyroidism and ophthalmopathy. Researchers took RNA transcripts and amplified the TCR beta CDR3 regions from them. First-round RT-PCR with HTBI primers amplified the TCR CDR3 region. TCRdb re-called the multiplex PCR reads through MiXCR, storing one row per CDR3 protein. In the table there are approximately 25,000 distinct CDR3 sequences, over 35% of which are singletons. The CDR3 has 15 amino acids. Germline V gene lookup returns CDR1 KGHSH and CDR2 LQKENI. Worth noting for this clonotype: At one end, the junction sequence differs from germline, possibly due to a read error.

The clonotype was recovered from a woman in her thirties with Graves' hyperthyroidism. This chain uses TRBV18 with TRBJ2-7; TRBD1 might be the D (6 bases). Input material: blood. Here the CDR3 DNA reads TGTGCCAGCTCACCACCGGGCCCAGGGGCTTACGAGCAGCACTTC. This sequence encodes CASSPPGPGAYEQHF.